The present entry profiles one T cell receptor (beta chain) with its context. Its specificity is unknown. This specimen comes from a study of lymphopenia after photon versus proton radiotherapy. The study, taken as a whole, reports: Relative stability marked proton patients; photon patients lost diversity and naive cells. After the lymphocyte nadir, photon-treated repertoires showed oligoclonal expansion, especially of CD8+ Temra cells. Survival link was tested only in deceased patients; proton benefit remains a possibility.

Germline assignment: CDR1 SGHAT and CDR2 FQNNGV. CDR3 length: 16 amino acids. V was pared by 5 bases and J by 1 base, with 8 bases of the junction left unmatched. Assay used: immunoSEQ multiplex PCR; TCRdb lists only in-frame clones, some missing. The top ten clones hold about 1.9% of a sample with around 55,000 clones, approximately 84% of them seen once. The sample here was peripheral blood, taken from a patient treated with proton-based radiotherapy. The sequence derives from a man aged 60 to 69 with pancreatic cancer. This chain links TRBV11-2 with TRBJ2-5; TRBD2 matches 9 bases. The DNA for the CDR3 is TGTGCCAGCAGCCATGGGGCTAGCGGGGTCCAAGAGACCCAGTACTTC. This gives the protein CASSHGASGVQETQYF.